Presented here are 28 T cell receptor beta chains from one specimen sequenced in a study of blood T cell repertoires in COVID-19. Clones were sequenced by immunoSEQ multiplex PCR, and TCRdb holds only the in-frame ones, with some missing. The sample has about 250,000 clones, about 85% seen once; the top ten hold around 2.9%. Specimen: PBMCs or T cells enriched from blood (not recorded which). Receptors originate from a woman aged 45 to 65 who had recovered from COVID-19.

The genes are TRBV29-1 and TRBJ1-2, with TRBD1 matching 8 bases. Germline CDR1 reads SQVTM; CDR2 reads ANQGSEA. J lost 3 bases, V lost 7 bases, and 4 bases had no gene match. This CDR3 is built from 12 residues. The CDR3 DNA reads TGCAGCGCTGGGACAGGTCACTATGGCTACACCTTC. This codes for CSAGTGHYGYTF. Full variable domain (remainder filled in from reference TRBV29-1 and TRBJ1-2): SAVISQKPSRDICQRGTSLTIQCQVDSQVTMMFWYRQQPGQSLTLIATANQGSEATYESGFVIDKFPISRPNLTFSTLTVSNMSPEDSSIYLCSAGTGHYGYTFGSGTRLTVV.

The V gene is TRBV10-3, the J gene TRBJ1-1; 8 nucleotides line up with TRBD1. Germline assignment: CDR1 ENHRY and CDR2 SYGVKD. Trimming took 7 bases from V and 0 from J; bases not matched to a gene: 13. This CDR3 is built from 17 residues. This CDR3 is CAIKSGRGQVMNTEAFF. The CDR3 nucleotides read TGTGCCATCAAATCGGGGAGGGGACAGGTCATGAACACTGAAGCTTTCTTT.

The rearrangement joins TRBV6-2 or TRBV6-3 to TRBJ2-1; D is perhaps TRBD2 (5 bases). Trimming pared 4 bases from V and 1 base from J, leaving 11 bases between. The germline gives CDR1 MNHEY, CDR2 SVGEGT. This CDR3 region has 15 residues. CDR3 residues: CASSLKSGSYNEQFF. For the CDR3, the DNA is TGTGCCAGCAGTTTAAAGTCGGGATCCTACAATGAGCAGTTCTTC.

This clone was seen just once. The chain couples TRBV2 to TRBJ1-5; D not resolved. V was cut by 8 bases and J by 5 bases, with 13 bases left in between. This CDR3 spans 13 amino acids. The V gene's germline CDR1 is SNHLY and CDR2 FYNNEI. The CDR3 sequence: CASGGGEYQPQHF. DNA of the CDR3: TGTGCCAGCGGCGGCGGGGAGTATCAGCCCCAGCATTTT.

The chain carries TRBV28 and TRBJ2-5; 7 bases are shared with TRBD1. The ends lost 5 bases at V and 5 bases at J; junction bases unmatched: 11. The V gene's germline CDR1 is MDHEN and CDR2 SYDVKM. The CDR3 covers 15 residues. The CDR3 DNA sequence: TGTGCCAGCAGTCCCTCGACAGGGCTGAGCGAGACCCAGTACTTC. Translation: CASSPSTGLSETQYF. Combining the CDR3 with reference TRBV28 and TRBJ2-5 gives the whole variable domain DVKVTQSSRYLVKRTGEKVFLECVQDMDHENMFWYRQDPGLGLRLIYFSYDVKMKEKGDIPEGYSVSREKKERFSLILESASTNQTSMYLCASSPSTGLSETQYFGPGTRLLVL.

The CDR3 bases are TGTGCCTGGAGCCCCGCTGGAACTCCTCGGGTGAACAATGAGCAGTTCTTC. This translates into CAWSPAGTPRVNNEQFF. The rearrangement links TRBV30 to TRBJ2-1; no clear D. CDR3 length equals 17 residues. Trimming pared 3 bases from V and 5 bases from J, leaving 23 bases between. Germline V gene sequence: CDR1 GTSNPN, CDR2 SVGIG (reference sequence).

V and J are TRBV29-1 and TRBJ2-7; tentative D call: TRBD1 (6 bases). The CDR3 covers 11 residues. Trimming pared 5 bases from V and 6 bases from J, leaving 11 bases between. The germline V gene has CDR1 SQVTM and CDR2 ANQGSEA. The CDR3 sequence is CSVSTGIEQYF. The CDR3, as DNA: TGCAGCGTTTCTACAGGGATCGAGCAGTACTTC.

The chain has TRBV29-1 and TRBJ2-7; weak D call: TRBD2 (5 bases). Deletions cut 6 bases from V and 3 bases from J, with 15 bases between. CDR1 SQVTM and CDR2 ANQGSEA come from the germline V gene. The CDR3 consists of 13 residues. The CDR3 DNA reads as TGCAGCGTCCGCTTCGGGGTCGGCTACGAGCAGTACTTC. As protein: CSVRFGVGYEQYF.

The chain has TRBV7-6 and TRBJ1-5, with unresolved D. The CDR3 length is 13 residues. Germline CDR1 is SGHVS and CDR2 is FNYEAQ. Trimming took off 2 bases at V and 5 bases at J, with 7 bases between the two ends. The CDR3 loop reads CASSLSQYQPQHF. The CDR3 coding sequence is TGTGCCAGCAGCTTATCCCAATATCAGCCCCAGCATTTT.

The V call is TRBV15, the J call TRBJ2-7, with unresolved D. CDR1 and CDR2 from the germline V gene are LNHNV and YYDKDF (reference sequence). This CDR3 is built from 13 residues. With 3 bases removed from V and 2 bases from J, the gap between germline ends came to 8 bases. The CDR3 bases are TGTGCCACCAGCAGTTACCTAGCCTACGAGCAGTACTTC. Protein product: CATSSYLAYEQYF.

The chain has TRBV7-3 and TRBJ2-7; D gene uncertain. Germline V gene data show CDR1 as SGHTA and CDR2 as FQGTGA. Trimming left V 1 base short and J 0 bases short, with 10 bases between. This CDR3 is 15 amino acids long. The CDR3, as DNA: TGTGCCAGCAGCTTAAGTGCTATTAACTCCTACGAGCAGTACTTC. Its translation: CASSLSAINSYEQYF.

With regard to this clone: Other DNA sequences in this sample translate to the same CDR3. This chain joins TRBV19 and TRBJ2-4; the D is unclear. The CDR3 contains 15 residues. Germline V gives CDR1 LNHDA, CDR2 SQIVND (reference sequence). Trimming stripped 3 bases from V and 1 base from J, with 10 bases between. The chain's CDR3 is CASSMLAGAKNIQYF. Here the CDR3 DNA reads TGTGCCAGTAGTATGCTGGCCGGGGCCAAAAACATTCAGTACTTC. The variable domain in full, completed from reference TRBV19 and TRBJ2-4, reads DGGITQSPKYLFRKEGQNVTLSCEQNLNHDAMYWYRQDPGQGLRLIYYSQIVNDFQKGDIAEGYSVSREKKESFPLTVTSAQKNPTAFYLCASSMLAGAKNIQYFGAGTRLSVL.

In its sample, this clone was seen once. The chain links TRBV15 to TRBJ2-5, with TRBD2 identical over 11 bases. Germline CDR1 reads LNHNV; CDR2 reads YYDKDF (reference sequence). With 0 bases clipped from V and 5 bases from J, the junction kept 2 bases outside the gene matches. This CDR3 is built from 15 residues. Here the CDR3 DNA reads TGTGCCACCAGCAGAGAAGTAGCGGGAGGGGAGACCCAGTACTTC. Translating gives CATSREVAGGETQYF.

This chain uses TRBV6-5 with TRBJ2-7, with D possibly being TRBD2 (6 bases). V lost 1 base, J lost 4 bases, and 14 bases lay in between. Germline V gene sequence: CDR1 MNHEY, CDR2 SVGAGI. The CDR3 has 15 amino acids. The CDR3 protein is CASSYYHGREYEQYF. The DNA for the CDR3 is TGTGCCAGCAGTTACTACCATGGACGGGAGTACGAGCAGTACTTC.

The chain combines TRBV21-1 with TRBJ2-7; TRBD1 was called by the table and not checked on the DNA. TRBV21-1 is noted as a pseudogene. There are 16 residues in the CDR3. Here the CDR3 DNA reads TGTGCCAGCAGCAAAGGCCCAGACAGGGTCACCTACGAGCAGTACTTC. The encoded protein is CASSKGPDRVTYEQYF.

The chain is built from TRBV6-7 and TRBJ1-6; TRBD1 agrees at 7 bases. TRBV6-7 counts as an open reading frame of uncertain function. The CDR3 runs to 15 residues. With 6 bases clipped from V and 6 bases from J, the junction kept 8 bases outside the gene matches. In DNA form, the CDR3 reads TGTGCCAGCAGCTACCCGACAGGGTTTAATTCACCCCTCCACTTT. This translates into CASSYPTGFNSPLHF.

V and J are TRBV5-5 and TRBJ2-3, with D possibly matching TRBD2 (5 bases). Germline CDR1 reads SGHKS; CDR2 reads YYEKEE (reference sequence). CDR3 length equals 16 residues. Trimming took off 0 bases at V and 0 bases at J, with 11 bases between the two ends. The CDR3 DNA reads TGTGCCAGCAGCTTGGGTCAGCGGAGCAGCACAGATACGCAGTATTTT. Its protein is CASSLGQRSSTDTQYF.

The chain recombines TRBV14 with TRBJ2-1, with TRBD1 matching 11 bases. This CDR3 is built from 20 residues. Trimming removed 1 base from V and 6 bases from J; junction bases left unmatched: 17. In germline, CDR1 is SGHDN, CDR2 FVKESK. The CDR3 protein is CASSQVIGQGARKSPNEQFF. The CDR3 nucleotides are TGTGCCAGCAGCCAAGTGATTGGACAGGGGGCGCGTAAGTCCCCCAATGAGCAGTTCTTC.

The V call is TRBV29-1, the J call TRBJ2-3; D call uncertain. The CDR3 has 14 amino acids. Germline V gives CDR1 SQVTM, CDR2 ANQGSEA. Trimming left V 5 bases short and J 2 bases short, with 14 bases between. CDR3 residues: CSVPRGVTTDTQYF. The CDR3 coding sequence is TGCAGCGTTCCTCGCGGAGTAACCACAGATACGCAGTATTTT.

V is TRBV19 and J is TRBJ2-5, with TRBD1 matching 7 bases. Trimming removed 7 bases from V and 5 bases from J; junction bases left unmatched: 7. Looked up from germline, CDR1 is LNHDA and CDR2 is SQIVND (reference sequence). There are 13 residues in the CDR3. Written as DNA, the CDR3 is TGTGCCAGTAACCCGACAGGGTCGGAGACCCAGTACTTC. Its translation is CASNPTGSETQYF. The variable domain in full, with the rest retrieved from reference TRBV19 and TRBJ2-5, is DGGITQSPKYLFRKEGQNVTLSCEQNLNHDAMYWYRQDPGQGLRLIYYSQIVNDFQKGDIAEGYSVSREKKESFPLTVTSAQKNPTAFYLCASNPTGSETQYFGPGTRLLVL.

V gene TRBV27 combines with J gene TRBJ1-2, with TRBD1 matching over 8 bases. With 5 bases clipped from V and 4 bases from J, the junction kept 3 bases outside the gene matches. Germline CDR1 MNHEY, CDR2 SMNVEV (reference sequence). The CDR3 consists of 13 residues. CDR3 nucleotide sequence: TGTGCCAGCAGTGCCGACAGGGGCTATGGCTACACCTTC. This sequence encodes CASSADRGYGYTF.

V usage is TRBV6-5 and J usage is TRBJ2-7; D remains ambiguous. V lost 6 bases and J 2 bases, leaving 17 bases between the germline ends. CDR1 MNHEY and CDR2 SVGAGI come from the germline V gene. The CDR3 consists of 15 residues. Written as DNA, the CDR3 is TGTGCCAGCAGCTACGAGATCGGAGCAGCCTACGAGCAGTACTTC. Its protein is CASSYEIGAAYEQYF.

CDR3 nucleotides: TGTGCCAGCAGTTTCGGGAGAGGGTATTCACCCCTCCACTTT. It specifies CASSFGRGYSPLHF. This rearrangement joins TRBV28 to TRBJ1-6, with no clear D. The germline V gene has CDR1 MDHEN and CDR2 SYDVKM. The CDR3 spans 14 residues. The V and J ends lost 3 bases and 8 bases respectively, with 11 bases between them.

This clone was observed a single time. The chain is built from TRBV18 and TRBJ1-1, with a possible D match to TRBD1 (5 bases). The CDR3 loop spans 17 amino acids. Trimming took off 3 bases at V and 4 bases at J, with 21 bases between the two ends. The V gene's germline CDR1 is KGHSH and CDR2 LQKENI. The CDR3 nucleotides read TGTGCCAGCTCACCGGGGGGATCTCCCAGCAGGGCCACTGAAGCTTTCTTT. Translation: CASSPGGSPSRATEAFF.

The rearrangement uses TRBV29-1 and TRBJ1-3; no reliable D call. CDR1 is SQVTM, CDR2 ANQGSEA, per germline. The CDR3 runs to 12 residues. Trimming cost V 3 bases and J 6 bases, with 9 bases left between them. The CDR3 loop reads CSVESPKNTIYF. The CDR3 DNA is TGCAGCGTTGAGTCCCCCAAAAACACCATATATTTT.

This chain connects TRBV18 to TRBJ1-2; D ambiguous. This CDR3 region has 13 residues. Germline-derived CDR1 and CDR2 are KGHSH and LQKENI. Trimming pared 5 bases from V and 3 bases from J, leaving 10 bases between. The CDR3 bases are TGTGCCAGCTCAACAGCCAGATACTATGGCTACACCTTC. The encoded protein is CASSTARYYGYTF.

This rearrangement joins TRBV25-1 to TRBJ1-6; 7 nucleotides align to TRBD1. J lost 6 bases, V lost 8 bases, and 1 base had no gene match. This CDR3 spans 12 amino acids. Germline V gives CDR1 MGHDK, CDR2 SYGVNS. This chain's CDR3 is CASWDSNSPLHF. The CDR3 DNA reads TGTGCCAGCTGGGACAGTAATTCACCCCTCCACTTT.

V gene TRBV5-1 combines with J gene TRBJ1-6; D might be TRBD1 (5 bases). The CDR3 is 15 residues long. Germline CDR1 reads SGHRS; CDR2 reads YFSETQ. The V end lost 5 bases, the J end lost 9 bases, and 18 bases lay between the germline ends. The CDR3 nucleotides are TGCGCCAGCAGGGAGGGAGGGACCGACTTTTCACCCCTCCACTTT. Translation gives CASREGGTDFSPLHF.